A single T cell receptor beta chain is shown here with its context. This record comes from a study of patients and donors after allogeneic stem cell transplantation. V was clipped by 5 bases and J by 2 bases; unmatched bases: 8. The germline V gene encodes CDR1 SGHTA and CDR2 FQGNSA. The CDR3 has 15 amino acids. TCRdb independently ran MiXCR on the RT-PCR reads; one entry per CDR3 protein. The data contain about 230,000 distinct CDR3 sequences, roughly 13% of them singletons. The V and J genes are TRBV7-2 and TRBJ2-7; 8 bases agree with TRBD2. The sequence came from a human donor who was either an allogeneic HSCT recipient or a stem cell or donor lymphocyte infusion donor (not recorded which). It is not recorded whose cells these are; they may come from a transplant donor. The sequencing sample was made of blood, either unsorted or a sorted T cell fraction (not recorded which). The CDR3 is CASSQYSGVAYEQYF. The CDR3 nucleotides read TGTGCCAGCAGCCAATATAGCGGGGTCGCCTACGAGCAGTACTTC.